The rows below give T cell receptor beta chains drawn from one sample of a study of early T cells in non-severe SARS-CoV-2 infection. MiXCR was run by TCRdb on the 5' RACE reads, yielding one entry per CDR3 protein. Seen here are some 49,000 distinct CDR3 sequences, roughly 12% observed once, and the top ten hold roughly a tenth. The source material was whole blood. The receptors were gathered from an adult who was a healthcare worker with PCR-confirmed SARS-CoV-2 infection or an uninfected control (not recorded which). Both conserved end residues are part of each CDR3. The D gene is left open where the match is weak. Size values are once, few and many counts, or a class for expanded clones, and some rows have none.

J,D,size,V,DNA,CDR3
TRBJ1-5,NA,few,TRBV27,TGTGCCAGCAGTTTAGGGAGAGCGGGGGCTCAGCCCCAGCATTTT,CASSLGRAGAQPQHF
TRBJ2-7,NA,NA,TRBV21-1,TGTGCCAGCAGCAAAGGGAGAGAGCGGGAGGGCCTCTACGGGCAGTACTTC,CASSKGREREGLYGQYF
TRBJ1-5,NA,many,TRBV9,TGTGCCAGCAGCGTAGATAACGGGGACAATCAGCCCCAGCATTTT,CASSVDNGDNQPQHF
TRBJ1-4,NA,many,TRBV6-2/TRBV6-3,TGTGCCAGCAGCCCCGGGACGCAGACCGGGGCTAATGAAAAACTGTTTTTT,CASSPGTQTGANEKLFF
TRBJ1-5,TRBD1,many,TRBV12-3/TRBV12-4,TGTGCCAGCAGAGCAGGGGGTAGCAATCAGCCCCAGCATTTT,CASRAGGSNQPQHF
TRBJ1-2,NA,NA,TRBV29-1,TGCAGCGTTGGAGTGTCCTATGGCTACACCTTC,CSVGVSYGYTF
TRBJ2-6,TRBD1,many,TRBV7-8,TGTGCCAGCAGCTTAGACGTAAGGACGCTGGGACAGTCGGGGGCCAACGTCCTGACTTTC,CASSLDVRTLGQSGANVLTF
TRBJ1-1,NA,NA,TRBV29-1,TGCAGCGTGCTGCCTTCCGGCACTGAAGCTTTCTTT,CSVLPSGTEAFF
TRBJ1-2,NA,few,TRBV29-1,TGCAGCGGGTCCGGGACACAATATGGCTACACCTTC,CSGSGTQYGYTF
TRBJ2-5,TRBD2,few,TRBV7-9,TGTGCCAGCAGCCCCCTTGGGGGGGAAGAGACCCAGTACTTC,CASSPLGGEETQYF
TRBJ2-5,NA,NA,TRBV20-1,TGCAGTGCTAGCGTTGTAATACAAGAGACCCAGTACTTC,CSASVVIQETQYF
TRBJ1-1,NA,few,TRBV3-2,TGTGCCAGCAGTCCGGGACCAACGGGCGTAGAGACATCCACTGAAGCTTTCTTT,CASSPGPTGVETSTEAFF
TRBJ2-1,TRBD2,many,TRBV9,TGTGCCAGCAGCGTCACCGGACTAGCGGACAATGAGCAGTTCTTC,CASSVTGLADNEQFF
TRBJ2-3,NA,many,TRBV7-9,TGTGCCAGCAGCTTATCCCGGGATACGCAGTATTTT,CASSLSRDTQYF
TRBJ2-3,TRBD2,many,TRBV7-2,TGTGCCAGCAGCTTAGGTGGTAGCGGGAGGACGCAGTATTTT,CASSLGGSGRTQYF
TRBJ2-3,NA,NA,TRBV11-2,TGTGTCAGCTGCTTAGGGCTCGCTAGCACAGATACGCAGTATTTT,CVSCLGLASTDTQYF
TRBJ1-2,TRBD1,many,TRBV30,TGTGCCTGGAGTTTCAGGGGGCGAGATGGCTACACCTTC,CAWSFRGRDGYTF
TRBJ2-7,TRBD2,many,TRBV4-2,TGTGCCAGCAGCCCCGAAGCGGGAGTGGATGAGCAGTACTTC,CASSPEAGVDEQYF
TRBJ2-5,NA,many,TRBV27,TGTGCCAGCAGTTTACTTGGTACGCAAGAGACCCAGTACTTC,CASSLLGTQETQYF
TRBJ1-1,NA,few,TRBV11-1,TGTGCCAGCAGCTTAGTCGGGCGGAACACTGAAGCTTTCTTT,CASSLVGRNTEAFF
TRBJ1-1,NA,few,TRBV11-2,TGTGCCAGCAGCGACCAACTATTGGGGGGCACTGAAGCTTTCTTT,CASSDQLLGGTEAFF
TRBJ2-3,TRBD2,NA,TRBV7-2,TGTGCCAGCAGCTCAAGGGCCTTAGCGGGAGCCGCAGATACGCAGTATTTT,CASSSRALAGAADTQYF
TRBJ2-1,NA,many,TRBV18,TGTGCCAGCTCCCCACCGGGATACGTTTTGGGTGAGCAGTTCTTC,CASSPPGYVLGEQFF
TRBJ2-2,TRBD1,NA,TRBV4-3,TGCGCCAGCAGCGTGGGTCGAGGGGGCCGGACCGGGGAGCTGTTTTTT,CASSVGRGGRTGELFF
TRBJ1-2,NA,NA,TRBV5-1,TGCGCCAGCAGCTTTGGGGGCGCTGGAGATGGCTACACCTTC,CASSFGGAGDGYTF
TRBJ2-6,NA,many,TRBV27,TGTGCCAGCAGTCCGTCTGGGGCCAACGTCCTGACTTTC,CASSPSGANVLTF
TRBJ1-1,TRBD1,NA,TRBV29-1,TGCAGCGTTGAAGATCAAGGGGGCGCAGGAGCTTTCTTT,CSVEDQGGAGAFF
TRBJ2-1,TRBD2,many,TRBV7-9,TGTGCCAGCAGCCCCGGAACGGGAGGCCTGGATGAGCAGTTCTTC,CASSPGTGGLDEQFF
TRBJ2-5,NA,NA,TRBV20-1,TGCAGTGCTAGAGCCCCGTACCAAGAGACCCAGTACTTC,CSARAPYQETQYF
TRBJ2-5,TRBD2,few,TRBV7-6,TGTGCCAGCAGCTTAAGAGCGGGAGGAGAAGAGACCCAGTACTTC,CASSLRAGGEETQYF
TRBJ1-2,NA,NA,TRBV7-9,TGTGCCAGCAGCCTGACGCAAGACAACTATGGCTACACCTTC,CASSLTQDNYGYTF
TRBJ1-2,TRBD1,few,TRBV12-3/TRBV12-4,TGTGCCAGCAGTTCCCCCGGAGGACAGGGAGCGTATGGCTACACCTTC,CASSSPGGQGAYGYTF
TRBJ1-6,NA,NA,TRBV28,TGTGCCAGCAGCGGACGGGGGGATAATTCACCCCTCCACTTT,CASSGRGDNSPLHF
TRBJ2-1,TRBD1,NA,TRBV7-3,TGTGCCAGCAGCTTGACCGGGACAGGGAAGGGTCGGCAGTTCTTC,CASSLTGTGKGRQFF
TRBJ2-3,NA,NA,TRBV20-1,TGCAGTGCTCAGCACTCCACTGATACGCAGTATTTT,CSAQHSTDTQYF
TRBJ1-2,NA,few,TRBV7-6,TGTGCCAGCAGCTCCGCGGGCATACAGGGAACCCCTTCTAACTATGGCTACACCTTC,CASSSAGIQGTPSNYGYTF
TRBJ2-1,NA,few,TRBV7-2,TGTGCCAGCAGCTCCAATGAGCAGTTCTTC,CASSSNEQFF
TRBJ2-5,NA,many,TRBV19,TGTGCCAGTAGTACGGGGGCAGATGAGCAAGAGACCCAGTACTTC,CASSTGADEQETQYF
TRBJ2-1,TRBD2,NA,TRBV20-1,TGCAGTGCTTCCCGAGTACTAGCGGGAGGCCCGAATGAGCAGTTCTTC,CSASRVLAGGPNEQFF
TRBJ2-6,NA,many,TRBV11-2,TGTGCCAGCAGCTTAGCCCCAGGACAGTCTGGGGCCAACGTCCTGACTTTC,CASSLAPGQSGANVLTF
TRBJ2-2,TRBD2,few,TRBV5-6,TGTGCCAGCAGCTTGCTGAGCGGGGTCCCCACCGGGGAGCTGTTTTTT,CASSLLSGVPTGELFF
TRBJ2-1,TRBD2,many,TRBV12-3/TRBV12-4,TGTGCCAGCAGTTTAGTCGGGGGGGGCCGTGGTGAGCAGTTCTTC,CASSLVGGGRGEQFF
TRBJ2-1,TRBD2,many,TRBV20-1,TGCAGTGCTGGGGGACTAGCGGGAGATCTAGGGGAGCAGTTCTTC,CSAGGLAGDLGEQFF
TRBJ2-7,NA,many,TRBV29-1,TGCAGCGTGACGGGACAAGGCTACGAGCAGTACTTC,CSVTGQGYEQYF
TRBJ2-3,TRBD2,few,TRBV5-4,TGTGCCAGCAGTCCTAGCGGGGGAAGCACAGATACGCAGTATTTT,CASSPSGGSTDTQYF